Presented here are 5 T cell receptor beta chains from one specimen sequenced in a study of cytomegalovirus exposure and HLA in healthy donors. Sequencing used immunoSEQ multiplex PCR; TCRdb keeps in-frame clones, though not all of them. This sample has 100,000 or so clones; over 85% occur once, and the top ten carry 0.89%. What was sequenced was PBMCs. Every receptor here comes from a young woman in good health and CMV-seronegative.

CDR3 in DNA: TGTGCCAGCAGCTACAGCAGGGTGCATACGCAGTATTTT. It codes for CASSYSRVHTQYF. The rearrangement uses TRBV7-8 and TRBJ2-3; a weak D match, TRBD1 (5 bases). The V gene lost 4 bases and the J gene lost 7 bases, with 12 bases spanning the gap. Germline V gene sequence: CDR1 SGHVS, CDR2 FQNEAQ. The CDR3 is 13 residues long.

This chain links TRBV7-9 with TRBJ1-2; 8 nucleotides agree with TRBD1. The CDR3 has 16 amino acids. Germline V CDR1 and CDR2: SEHNR, FQNEAQ (reference sequence). V lost 3 bases, J lost 1 base, and 7 bases stayed unmatched. This CDR3 reads CASSLDRQGLNYGYTF. CDR3 in DNA: TGTGCCAGCAGCTTGGACCGACAGGGGCTTAACTATGGCTACACCTTC.

The genes are TRBV5-8 and TRBJ2-7; TRBD2 might be the D (5 bases). V gave up 0 bases and J gave up 0 bases, with 10 bases separating them. Germline V gives CDR1 SGHTS, CDR2 YDEGEE. The CDR3 has 15 amino acids. DNA for the CDR3: TGTGCCAGCAGCTTGGGGGCAGGAGGCTCCTACGAGCAGTACTTC. Translated, it gives CASSLGAGGSYEQYF.

With regard to this clone: The identical CDR3 is also encoded by other nucleotide sequences in the sample. The V call is TRBV6-5, the J call TRBJ2-7; D gene unclear. Germline V gene sequence: CDR1 MNHEY, CDR2 SVGAGI. This CDR3 has 13 amino acids. V was shortened by 4 bases and J by 3 bases, with 10 bases between the two germline ends. CDR3 nucleotide sequence: TGTGCCAGCAGTTTCACTGGCGGCTACGAGCAGTACTTC. Protein sequence: CASSFTGGYEQYF.

The chain recombines TRBV2 with TRBJ2-5, with D unclear. V gave up 1 base and J gave up 1 base, with 7 bases separating them. This CDR3 has 14 residues. CDR1 SNHLY and CDR2 FYNNEI come from the germline V gene. Here the CDR3 DNA reads TGTGCCAGCAGTGAAGGGAGCCCCCAAGAGACCCAGTACTTC. Protein sequence: CASSEGSPQETQYF.